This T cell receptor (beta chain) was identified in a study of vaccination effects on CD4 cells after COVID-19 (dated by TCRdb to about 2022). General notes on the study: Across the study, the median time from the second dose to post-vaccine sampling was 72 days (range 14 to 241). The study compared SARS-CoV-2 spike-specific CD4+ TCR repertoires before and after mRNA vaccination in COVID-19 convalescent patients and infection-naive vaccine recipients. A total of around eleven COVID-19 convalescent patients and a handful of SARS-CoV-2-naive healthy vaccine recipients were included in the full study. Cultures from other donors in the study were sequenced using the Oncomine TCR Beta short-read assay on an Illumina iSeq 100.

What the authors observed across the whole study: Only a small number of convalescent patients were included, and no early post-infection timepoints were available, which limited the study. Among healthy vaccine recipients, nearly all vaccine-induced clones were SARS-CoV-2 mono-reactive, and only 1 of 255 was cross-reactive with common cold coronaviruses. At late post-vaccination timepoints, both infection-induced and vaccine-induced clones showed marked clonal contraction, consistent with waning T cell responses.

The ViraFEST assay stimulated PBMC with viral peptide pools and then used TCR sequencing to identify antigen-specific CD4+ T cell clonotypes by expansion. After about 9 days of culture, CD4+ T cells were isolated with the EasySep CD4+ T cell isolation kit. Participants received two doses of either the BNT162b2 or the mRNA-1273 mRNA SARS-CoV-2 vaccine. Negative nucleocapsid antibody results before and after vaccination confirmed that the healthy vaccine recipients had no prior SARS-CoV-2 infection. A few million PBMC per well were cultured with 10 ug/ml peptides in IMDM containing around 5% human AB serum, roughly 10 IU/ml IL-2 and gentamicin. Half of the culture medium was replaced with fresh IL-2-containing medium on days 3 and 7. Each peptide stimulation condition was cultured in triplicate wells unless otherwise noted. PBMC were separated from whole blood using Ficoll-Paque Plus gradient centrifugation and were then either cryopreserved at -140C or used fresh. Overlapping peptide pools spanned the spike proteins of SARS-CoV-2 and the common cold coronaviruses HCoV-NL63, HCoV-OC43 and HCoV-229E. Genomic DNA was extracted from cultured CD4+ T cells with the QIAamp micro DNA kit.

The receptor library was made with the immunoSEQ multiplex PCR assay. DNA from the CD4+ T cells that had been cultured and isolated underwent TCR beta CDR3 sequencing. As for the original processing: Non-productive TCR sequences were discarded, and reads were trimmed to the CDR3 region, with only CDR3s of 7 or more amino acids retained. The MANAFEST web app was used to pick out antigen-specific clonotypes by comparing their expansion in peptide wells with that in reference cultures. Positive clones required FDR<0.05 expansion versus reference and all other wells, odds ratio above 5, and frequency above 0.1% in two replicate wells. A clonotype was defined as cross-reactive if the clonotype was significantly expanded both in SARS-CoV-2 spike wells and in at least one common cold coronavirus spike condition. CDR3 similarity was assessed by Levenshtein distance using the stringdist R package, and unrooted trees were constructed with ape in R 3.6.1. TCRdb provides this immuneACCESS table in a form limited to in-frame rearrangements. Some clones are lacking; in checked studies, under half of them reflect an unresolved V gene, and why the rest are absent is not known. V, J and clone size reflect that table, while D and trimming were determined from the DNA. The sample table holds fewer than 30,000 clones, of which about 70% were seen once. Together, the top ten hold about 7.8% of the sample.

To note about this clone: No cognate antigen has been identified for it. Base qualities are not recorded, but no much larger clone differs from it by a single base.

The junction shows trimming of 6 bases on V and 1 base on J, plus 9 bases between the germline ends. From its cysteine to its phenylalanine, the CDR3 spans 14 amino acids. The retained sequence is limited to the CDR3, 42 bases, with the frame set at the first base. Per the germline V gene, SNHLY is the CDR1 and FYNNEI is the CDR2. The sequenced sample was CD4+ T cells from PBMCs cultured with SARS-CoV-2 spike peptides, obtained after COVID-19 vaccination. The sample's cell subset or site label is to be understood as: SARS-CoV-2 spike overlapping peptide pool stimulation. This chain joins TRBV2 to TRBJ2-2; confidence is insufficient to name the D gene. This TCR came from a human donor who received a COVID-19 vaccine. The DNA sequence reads TGTGCCAGCAGCCTATATCAGAACACCGGGGAGCTGTTTTTT. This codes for CASSLYQNTGELFF.